This T cell receptor beta chain was captured by sequencing in a study of CD8 T cells in ankylosing spondylitis. Overall study findings and caveats: Blood of patients with ankylosing spondylitis appeared to be characterized by a TCR beta motif of eight highly homologous variants.

TCRdb ran MiXCR on the 5' RACE reads and lists one entry per CDR3 protein. The table shows 250,000 to 350,000 distinct CDR3 sequences, with roughly 8% occurring only once. The CDR3 is 12 residues long. V dropped 6 bases and J dropped 6; count of bases not matched to a gene: 5. Germline V gives CDR1 DFQATT, CDR2 SNEGSKA (reference sequence). This clonotype occurred many times. Antigen specificity is unknown. The chain joins TRBV20-1 to TRBJ2-1; 7 bases line up with TRBD2. Source material: blood, either unsorted or a sorted T cell fraction (not recorded which). The receptor was isolated from a male donor with ankylosing spondylitis. This chain's CDR3 is CSASAGVNEQFF. CDR3 bases: TGCAGTGCCTCTGCGGGAGTCAATGAGCAGTTCTTC.